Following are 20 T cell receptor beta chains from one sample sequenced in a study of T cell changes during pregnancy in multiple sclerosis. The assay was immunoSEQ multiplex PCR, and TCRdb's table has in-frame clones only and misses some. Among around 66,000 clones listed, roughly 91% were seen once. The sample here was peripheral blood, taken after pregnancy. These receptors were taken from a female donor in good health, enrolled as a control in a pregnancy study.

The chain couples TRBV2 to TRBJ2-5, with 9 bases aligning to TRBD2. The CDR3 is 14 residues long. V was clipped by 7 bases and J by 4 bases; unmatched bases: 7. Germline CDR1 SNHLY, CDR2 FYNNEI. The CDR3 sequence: CASNAGGPRETQYF. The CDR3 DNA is TGTGCCAGCAATGCGGGGGGGCCTCGAGAGACCCAGTACTTC.

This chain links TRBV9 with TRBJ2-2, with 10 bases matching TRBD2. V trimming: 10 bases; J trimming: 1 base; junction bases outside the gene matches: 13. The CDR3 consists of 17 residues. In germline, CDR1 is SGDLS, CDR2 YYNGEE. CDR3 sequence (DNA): TGTGCCTCTACCAGGGCTAGCGGGGGAGGGAACACCGGGGAGCTGTTTTTT. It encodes CASTRASGGGNTGELFF.

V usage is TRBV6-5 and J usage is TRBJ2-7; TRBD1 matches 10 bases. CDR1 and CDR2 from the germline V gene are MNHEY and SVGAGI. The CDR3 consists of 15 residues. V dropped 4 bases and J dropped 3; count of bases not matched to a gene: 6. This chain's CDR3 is CASSSSGTGVYEQYF. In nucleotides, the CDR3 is TGTGCCAGCAGTTCTTCCGGGACAGGGGTCTACGAGCAGTACTTC.

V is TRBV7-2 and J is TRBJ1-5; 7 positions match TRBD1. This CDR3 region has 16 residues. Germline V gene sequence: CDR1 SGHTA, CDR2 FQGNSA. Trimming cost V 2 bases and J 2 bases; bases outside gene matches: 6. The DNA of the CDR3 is TGTGCCAGCAGCTTAATCGTCGGACAGGGCAATCAGCCCCAGCATTTT. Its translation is CASSLIVGQGNQPQHF. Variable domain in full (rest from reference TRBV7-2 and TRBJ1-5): GAGVSQSPSNKVTEKGKDVELRCDPISGHTALYWYRQSLGQGLEFLIYFQGNSAPDKSGLPSDRFSAERTGGSVSTLTIQRTQQEDSAVYLCASSLIVGQGNQPQHFGDGTRLSIL.

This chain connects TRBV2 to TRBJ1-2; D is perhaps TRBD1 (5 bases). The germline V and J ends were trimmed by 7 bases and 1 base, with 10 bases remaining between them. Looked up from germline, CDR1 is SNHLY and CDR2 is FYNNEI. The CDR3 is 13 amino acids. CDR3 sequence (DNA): TGTGCCAGCACGGACAACGTTAACTATGGCTACACCTTC. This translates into CASTDNVNYGYTF.

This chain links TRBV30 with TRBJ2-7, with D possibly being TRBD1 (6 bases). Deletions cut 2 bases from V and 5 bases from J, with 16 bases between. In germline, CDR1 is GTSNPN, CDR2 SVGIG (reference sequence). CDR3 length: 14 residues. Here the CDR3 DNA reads TGTGCCTGGAGTCCGGAAAACAGGGTCCACGAGCAGTACTTC. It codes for CAWSPENRVHEQYF.

CDR3 in amino acids: CASSTGLAGVYQETQYF. CDR3 sequence (DNA): TGCGCCAGCAGCACAGGACTAGCGGGGGTGTACCAAGAGACCCAGTACTTC. This rearrangement joins TRBV5-1 to TRBJ2-5; 13 nucleotides align to TRBD2. V dropped 4 bases and J dropped 0; count of bases not matched to a gene: 6. The CDR3 totals 17 residues. The germline V gene encodes CDR1 SGHRS and CDR2 YFSETQ. Full variable domain (outside the CDR3, taken from reference TRBV5-1 and TRBJ2-5): KAGVTQTPRYLIKTRGQQVTLSCSPISGHRSVSWYQQTPGQGLQFLFEYFSETQRNKGNFPGRFSGRQFSNSRSEMNVSTLELGDSALYLCASSTGLAGVYQETQYFGPGTRLLVL.

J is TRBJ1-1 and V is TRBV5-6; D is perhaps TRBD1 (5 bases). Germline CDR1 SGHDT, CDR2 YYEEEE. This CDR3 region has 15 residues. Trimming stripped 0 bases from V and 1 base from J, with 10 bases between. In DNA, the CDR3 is TGTGCCAGCAGCTTGGTGTTGGGGGGGAACACTGAAGCTTTCTTT. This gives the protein CASSLVLGGNTEAFF.

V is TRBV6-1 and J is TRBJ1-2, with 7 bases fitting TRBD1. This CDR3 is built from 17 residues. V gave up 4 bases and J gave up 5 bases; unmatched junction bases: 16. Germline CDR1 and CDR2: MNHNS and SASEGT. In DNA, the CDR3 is TGTGCCAGCAGTGCAGGGACAGCCTATGGGGGTAATTATGGCTACACCTTC. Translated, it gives CASSAGTAYGGNYGYTF.

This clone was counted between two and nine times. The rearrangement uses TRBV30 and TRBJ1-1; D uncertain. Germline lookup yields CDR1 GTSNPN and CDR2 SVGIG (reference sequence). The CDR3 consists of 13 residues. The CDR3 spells CAFTPYMNTEAFF. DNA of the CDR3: TGTGCTTTTACACCTTATATGAACACTGAAGCTTTCTTT.

The chain's CDR3 is CASSVTGYEQYF. The CDR3 bases are TGTGCCAGTAGCGTGACAGGGTACGAGCAGTACTTC. V usage is TRBV19 and J usage is TRBJ2-7, with 7 bases that match TRBD1. V was pared by 6 bases and J by 4 bases, with 3 bases of the junction left unmatched. Germline values: CDR1 LNHDA, CDR2 SQIVND (reference sequence). The CDR3 is made up of 12 amino acids.

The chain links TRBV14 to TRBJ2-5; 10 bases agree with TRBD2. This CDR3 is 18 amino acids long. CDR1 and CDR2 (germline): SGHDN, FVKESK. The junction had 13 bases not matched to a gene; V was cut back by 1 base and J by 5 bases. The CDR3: CASSQGRPSGGSMETQYF. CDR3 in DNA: TGTGCCAGCAGCCAAGGACGGCCTAGCGGGGGAAGTATGGAGACCCAGTACTTC.

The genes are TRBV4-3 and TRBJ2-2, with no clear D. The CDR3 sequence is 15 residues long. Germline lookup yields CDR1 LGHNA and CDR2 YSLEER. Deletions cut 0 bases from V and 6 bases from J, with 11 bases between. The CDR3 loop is CASSQDAAAPGELFF. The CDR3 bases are TGCGCCAGCAGCCAAGATGCGGCGGCGCCCGGGGAGCTGTTTTTT.

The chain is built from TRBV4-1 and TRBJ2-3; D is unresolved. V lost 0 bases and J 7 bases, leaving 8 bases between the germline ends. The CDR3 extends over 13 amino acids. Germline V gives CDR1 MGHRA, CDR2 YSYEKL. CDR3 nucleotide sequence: TGCGCCAGCAGCCAAGATGCCCAGTATACGCAGTATTTT. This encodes CASSQDAQYTQYF.

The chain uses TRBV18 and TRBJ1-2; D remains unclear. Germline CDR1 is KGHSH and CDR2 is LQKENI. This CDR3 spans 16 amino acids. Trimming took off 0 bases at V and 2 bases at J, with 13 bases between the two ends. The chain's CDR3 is CASSPPSGAGNYGYTF. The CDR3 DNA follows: TGTGCCAGCTCACCACCGTCTGGCGCGGGAAACTATGGCTACACCTTC.

CDR3 DNA: TGTGCCAGCAGCTTTAATTCTCCGGCACTAGCGGAGACCCAGTACTTC. Protein sequence: CASSFNSPALAETQYF. The rearrangement joins TRBV7-2 to TRBJ2-5; TRBD2 matches at 7 bases. Germline V lookup: CDR1 SGHTA, CDR2 FQGNSA. The junction had 12 bases not matched to a gene; V was cut back by 3 bases and J by 5 bases. CDR3 length equals 16 residues.

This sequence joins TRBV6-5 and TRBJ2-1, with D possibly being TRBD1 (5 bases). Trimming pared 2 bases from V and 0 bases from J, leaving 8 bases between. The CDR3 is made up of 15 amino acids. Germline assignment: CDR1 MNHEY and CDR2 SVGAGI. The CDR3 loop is CASSYTQASYNEQFF. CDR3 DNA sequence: TGTGCCAGCAGTTACACACAGGCCTCCTACAATGAGCAGTTCTTC.

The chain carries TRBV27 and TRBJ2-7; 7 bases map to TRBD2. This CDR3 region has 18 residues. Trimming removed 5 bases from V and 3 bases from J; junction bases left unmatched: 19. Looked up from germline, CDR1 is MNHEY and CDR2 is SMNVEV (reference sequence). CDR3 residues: CASSLGRGSLNFYYEQYF. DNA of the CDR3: TGTGCCAGCAGTCTAGGGAGGGGCAGTCTAAATTTCTACTACGAGCAGTACTTC.

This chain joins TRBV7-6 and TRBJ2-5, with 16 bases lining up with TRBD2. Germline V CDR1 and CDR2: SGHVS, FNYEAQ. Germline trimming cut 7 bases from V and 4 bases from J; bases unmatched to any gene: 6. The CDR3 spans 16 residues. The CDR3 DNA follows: TGTGCCAGCAACCTTGGGACTAGCGGGGGGGGAGAGACCCAGTACTTC. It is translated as CASNLGTSGGGETQYF.

DNA for the CDR3: TGTGCCAGCAGCTTAGAAAGGGGGGGAGGAACCTACGAGCAGTACTTC. Translation gives CASSLERGGGTYEQYF. J is TRBJ2-7 and V is TRBV11-3, with D perhaps matching TRBD2 (7 bases). Looked up from germline, CDR1 is SGHNT and CDR2 is YENEEA. The V end was cut by 0 bases, the J end by 2 bases, with 14 bases between. This CDR3 has 16 residues.